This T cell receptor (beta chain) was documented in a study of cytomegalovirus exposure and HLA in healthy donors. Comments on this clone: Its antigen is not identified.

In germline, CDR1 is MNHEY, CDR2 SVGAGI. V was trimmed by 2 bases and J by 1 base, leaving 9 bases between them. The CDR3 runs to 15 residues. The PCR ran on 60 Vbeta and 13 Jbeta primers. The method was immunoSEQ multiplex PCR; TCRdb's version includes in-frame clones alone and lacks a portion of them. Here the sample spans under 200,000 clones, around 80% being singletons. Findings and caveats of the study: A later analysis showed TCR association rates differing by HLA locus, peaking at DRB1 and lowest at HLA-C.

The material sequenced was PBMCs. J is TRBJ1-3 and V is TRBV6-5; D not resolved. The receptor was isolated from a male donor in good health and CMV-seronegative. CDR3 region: CASSYGRPSGNTIYF. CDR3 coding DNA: TGTGCCAGCAGTTACGGCAGGCCGTCTGGAAACACCATATATTTT.